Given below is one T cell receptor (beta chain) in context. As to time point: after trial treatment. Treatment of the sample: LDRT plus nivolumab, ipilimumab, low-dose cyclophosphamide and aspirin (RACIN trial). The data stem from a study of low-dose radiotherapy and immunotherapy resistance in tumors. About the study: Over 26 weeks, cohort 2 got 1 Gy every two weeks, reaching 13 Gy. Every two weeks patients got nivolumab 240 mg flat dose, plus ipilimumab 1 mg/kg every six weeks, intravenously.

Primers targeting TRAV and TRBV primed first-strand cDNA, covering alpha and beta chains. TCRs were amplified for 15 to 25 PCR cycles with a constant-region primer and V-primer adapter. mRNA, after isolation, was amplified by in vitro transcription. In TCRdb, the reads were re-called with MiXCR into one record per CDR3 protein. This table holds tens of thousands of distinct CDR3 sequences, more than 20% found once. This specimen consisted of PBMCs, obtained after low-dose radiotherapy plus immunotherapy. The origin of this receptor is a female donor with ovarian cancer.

CDR3 sequence reads: CSARETGVTNYGYTF. CDR3 DNA sequence: TGCAGTGCTAGGGAGACAGGGGTTACTAACTATGGCTACACCTTC. The chain has TRBV20-1 and TRBJ1-2; TRBD1 aligns across 8 bases. The CDR3 extends over 15 amino acids. The germline gives CDR1 DFQATT, CDR2 SNEGSKA (reference sequence). The trim removed 3 bases at V and 0 bases at J, leaving 6 bases unmatched.